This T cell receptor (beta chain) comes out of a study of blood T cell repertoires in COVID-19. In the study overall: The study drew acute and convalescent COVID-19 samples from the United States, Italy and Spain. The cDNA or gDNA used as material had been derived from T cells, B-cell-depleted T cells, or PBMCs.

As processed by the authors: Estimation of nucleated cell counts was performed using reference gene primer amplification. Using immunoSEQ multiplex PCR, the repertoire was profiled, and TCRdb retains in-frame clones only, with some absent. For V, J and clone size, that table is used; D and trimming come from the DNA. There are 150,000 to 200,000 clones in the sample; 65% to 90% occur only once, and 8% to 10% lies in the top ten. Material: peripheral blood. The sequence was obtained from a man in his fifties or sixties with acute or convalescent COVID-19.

The DNA for the CDR3 is TGCGCCAGCAGTCCGGGGACAGGGATCAACGAGCAGTACTTC. Its protein is CASSPGTGINEQYF. The rearrangement uses TRBV5-1 and TRBJ2-7, with 9 bases matching TRBD1. Germline V gene lookup returns CDR1 SGHRS and CDR2 YFSETQ. The CDR3 has 14 residues. J gave up 5 bases and V 5 bases, and 8 bases lay outside the gene matches.